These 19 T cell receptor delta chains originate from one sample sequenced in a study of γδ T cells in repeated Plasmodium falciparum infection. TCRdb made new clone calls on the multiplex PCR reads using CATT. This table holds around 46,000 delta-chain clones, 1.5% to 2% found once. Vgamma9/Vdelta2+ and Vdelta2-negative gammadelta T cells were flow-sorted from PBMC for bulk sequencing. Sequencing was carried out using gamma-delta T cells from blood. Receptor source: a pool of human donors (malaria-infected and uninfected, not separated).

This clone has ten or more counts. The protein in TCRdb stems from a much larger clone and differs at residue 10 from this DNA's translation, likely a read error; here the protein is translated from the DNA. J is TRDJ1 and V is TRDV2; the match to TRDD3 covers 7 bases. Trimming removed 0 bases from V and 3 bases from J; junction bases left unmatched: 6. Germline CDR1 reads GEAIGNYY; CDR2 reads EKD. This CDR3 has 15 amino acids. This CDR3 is CACDTIGDKADKLIF. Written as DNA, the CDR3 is TGTGCCTGTGACACCATAGGGGATAAAGCCGATAAACTCATCTTT.

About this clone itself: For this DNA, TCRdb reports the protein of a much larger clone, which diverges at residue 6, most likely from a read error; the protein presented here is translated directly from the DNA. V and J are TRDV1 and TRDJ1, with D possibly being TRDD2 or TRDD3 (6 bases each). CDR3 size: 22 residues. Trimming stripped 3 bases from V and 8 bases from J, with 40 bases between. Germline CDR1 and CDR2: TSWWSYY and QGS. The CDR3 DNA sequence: TGTGCTCTTGGGGACGGACCCTCCTACGGTCCGAAGGGCCTGGGGCTGACTTTCAAACTCATCTTT. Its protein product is CALGDGPSYGPKGLGLTFKLIF.

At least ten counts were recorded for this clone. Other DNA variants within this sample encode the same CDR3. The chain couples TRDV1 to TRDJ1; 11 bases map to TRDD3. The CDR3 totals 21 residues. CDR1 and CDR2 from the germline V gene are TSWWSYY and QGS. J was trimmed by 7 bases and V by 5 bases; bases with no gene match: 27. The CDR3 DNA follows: TGTGCTCTTGGGAAGGGGGCCTCATCCTACCGGCTCGTTGGGGGATACGTTAAACTCATCTTT. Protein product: CALGKGASSYRLVGGYVKLIF.

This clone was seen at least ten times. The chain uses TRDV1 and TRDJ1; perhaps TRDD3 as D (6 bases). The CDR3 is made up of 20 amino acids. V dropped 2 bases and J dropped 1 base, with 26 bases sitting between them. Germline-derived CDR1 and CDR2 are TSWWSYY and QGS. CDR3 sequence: CALGEGPPEPWGITTDKLIF. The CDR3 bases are TGTGCTCTTGGGGAAGGGCCCCCCGAGCCCTGGGGAATTACCACCGATAAACTCATCTTT.

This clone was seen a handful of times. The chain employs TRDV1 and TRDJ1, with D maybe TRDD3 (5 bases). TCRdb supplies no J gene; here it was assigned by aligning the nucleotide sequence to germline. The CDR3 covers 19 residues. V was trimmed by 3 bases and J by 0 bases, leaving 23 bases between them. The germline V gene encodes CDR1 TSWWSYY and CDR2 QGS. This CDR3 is CALGESSPGALLYTDKLIF. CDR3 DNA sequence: TGTGCTCTTGGGGAGTCATCTCCGGGGGCCCTCCTGTACACCGATAAACTCATCTTT.

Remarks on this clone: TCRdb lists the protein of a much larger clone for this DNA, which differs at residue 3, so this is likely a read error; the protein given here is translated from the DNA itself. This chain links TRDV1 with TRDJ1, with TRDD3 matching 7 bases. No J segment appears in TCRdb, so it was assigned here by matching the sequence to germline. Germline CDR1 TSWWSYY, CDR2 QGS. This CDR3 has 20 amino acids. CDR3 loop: CAPGEPGALRSGGSSDKLIF. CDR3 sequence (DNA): TGTGCTCCTGGGGAACCGGGGGCCCTACGCTCCGGGGGATCAAGCGATAAACTCATCTTT.

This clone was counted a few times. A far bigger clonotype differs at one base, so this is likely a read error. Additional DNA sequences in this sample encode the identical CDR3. In DNA, the CDR3 is TGTGCTCTCGGGGAACTCGCCTTCCCGTATGGTCCGTACACCGATAAACTCATCTTT. It translates to CALGELAFPYGPYTDKLIF. The rearrangement uses TRDV1 and TRDJ1; D might be TRDD2 (6 bases). TCRdb gives no J gene; it was assigned here by matching the DNA to germline. Germline CDR1 is TSWWSYY and CDR2 is QGS. This CDR3 comprises 19 residues.

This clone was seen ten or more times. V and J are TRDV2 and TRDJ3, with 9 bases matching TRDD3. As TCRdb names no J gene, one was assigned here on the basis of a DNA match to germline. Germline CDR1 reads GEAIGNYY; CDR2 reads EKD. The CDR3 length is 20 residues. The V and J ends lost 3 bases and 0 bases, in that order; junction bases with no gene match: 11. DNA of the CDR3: TGTGCCTGTGACCCTTCGGATGGGGGATATTCCTCCTGGGACACCCGACAGATGTTTTTC. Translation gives CACDPSDGGYSSWDTRQMFF.

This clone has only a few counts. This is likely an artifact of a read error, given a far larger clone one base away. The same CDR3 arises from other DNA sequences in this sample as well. For the CDR3, the DNA is TGTGCTCTTGGGGAACCGGCCTTCCTGGCCGGCTGGGACCATTTCGGCGATAAGCTCATCTTT. Translating it yields CALGEPAFLAGWDHFGDKLIF. The V segment is TRDV1, and no J call was made; the table's D call, TRDD3, has no DNA check behind it. The CDR3 has 21 amino acids. Germline CDR1 is TSWWSYY and CDR2 is QGS.

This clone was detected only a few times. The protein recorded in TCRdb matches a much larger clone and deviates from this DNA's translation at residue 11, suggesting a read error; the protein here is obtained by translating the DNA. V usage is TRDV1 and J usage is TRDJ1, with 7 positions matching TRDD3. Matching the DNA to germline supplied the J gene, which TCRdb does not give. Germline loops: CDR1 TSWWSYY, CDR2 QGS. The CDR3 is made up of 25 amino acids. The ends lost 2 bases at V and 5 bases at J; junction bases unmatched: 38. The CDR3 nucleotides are TGTGCTCTTGGGGAATCCAGCACTCCTATGGGGCCCCGACTGGGGTCGGCTCATCCGGCTGATAAACTCATCTTT. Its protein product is CALGESSTPMGPRLGSAHPADKLIF.

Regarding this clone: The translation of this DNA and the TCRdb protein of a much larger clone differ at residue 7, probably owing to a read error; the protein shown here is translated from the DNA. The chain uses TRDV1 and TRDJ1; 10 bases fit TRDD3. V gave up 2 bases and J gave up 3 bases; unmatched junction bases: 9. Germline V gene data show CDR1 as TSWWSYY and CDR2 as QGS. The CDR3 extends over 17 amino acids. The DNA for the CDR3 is TGTGCTCTTGGGGAAGCTGAGTACTGGGGGATGGCCGATAAACTCATCTTT. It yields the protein CALGEAEYWGMADKLIF.

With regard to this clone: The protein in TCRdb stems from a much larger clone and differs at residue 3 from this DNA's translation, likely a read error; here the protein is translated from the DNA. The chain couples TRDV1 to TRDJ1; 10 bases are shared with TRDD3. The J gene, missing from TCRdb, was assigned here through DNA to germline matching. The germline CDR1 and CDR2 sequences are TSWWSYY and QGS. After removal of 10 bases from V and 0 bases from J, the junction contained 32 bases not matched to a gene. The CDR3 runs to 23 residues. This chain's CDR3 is CAPAGPSSTIYWGISPHTDKLIF. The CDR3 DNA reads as TGTGCTCCTGCGGGGCCTTCCTCCACTATCTACTGGGGGATTTCGCCCCACACCGATAAACTCATCTTT.

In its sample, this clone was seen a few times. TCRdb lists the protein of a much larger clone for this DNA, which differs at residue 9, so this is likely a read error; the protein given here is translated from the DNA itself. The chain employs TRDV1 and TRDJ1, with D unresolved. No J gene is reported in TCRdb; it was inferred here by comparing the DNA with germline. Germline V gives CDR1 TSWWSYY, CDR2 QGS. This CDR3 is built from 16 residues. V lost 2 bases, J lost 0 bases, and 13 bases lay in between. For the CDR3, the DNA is TGTGCTCTTGGGGAAAGGTGGTCCACGTACACCGATAAACTCATCTTT. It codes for CALGERWSTYTDKLIF.

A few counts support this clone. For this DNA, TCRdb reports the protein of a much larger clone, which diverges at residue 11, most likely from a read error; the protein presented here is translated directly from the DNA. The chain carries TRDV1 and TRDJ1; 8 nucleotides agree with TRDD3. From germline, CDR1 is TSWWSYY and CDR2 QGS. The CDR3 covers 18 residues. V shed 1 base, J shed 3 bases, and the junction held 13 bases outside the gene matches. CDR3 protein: CALGERYNWGVRSDKLIF. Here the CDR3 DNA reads TGTGCTCTTGGGGAACGCTACAACTGGGGGGTACGATCCGATAAACTCATCTTT.

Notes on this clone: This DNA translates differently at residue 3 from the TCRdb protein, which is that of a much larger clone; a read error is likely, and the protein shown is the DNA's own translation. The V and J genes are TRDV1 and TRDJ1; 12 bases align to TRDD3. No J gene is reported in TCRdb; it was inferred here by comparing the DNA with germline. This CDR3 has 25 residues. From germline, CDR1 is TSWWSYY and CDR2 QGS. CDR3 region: CAIGGISGPLELLLGDTRGPDKLIF. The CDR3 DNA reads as TGTGCTATTGGGGGCATTTCGGGCCCTCTAGAGCTTCTACTGGGGGATACTCGGGGCCCCGATAAACTCATCTTT.

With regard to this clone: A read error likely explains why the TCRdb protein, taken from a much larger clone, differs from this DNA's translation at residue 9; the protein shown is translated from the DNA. As DNA, the CDR3 is TGTGCCTCGGGGCCATACTGGGGGATGCAACCCGATAAACTCATCTTT. It is translated as CASGPYWGMQPDKLIF. This chain links TRDV3 with TRDJ1; TRDD3 matches 10 bases. Germline loops: CDR1 TVYSNPD, CDR2 GDNSRS (reference sequence). Trimming took 4 bases from V and 3 from J; bases not matched to a gene: 14. The CDR3 consists of 16 residues.

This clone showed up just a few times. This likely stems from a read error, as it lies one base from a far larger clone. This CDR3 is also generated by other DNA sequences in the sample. CDR3 DNA: TGTGCTCTTGGGGAACTCGGTTTCTTACTTCCTAGACGATTCCTGGGGCGAAACACCGACAAACTCATCTTT. It codes for CALGELGFLLPRRFLGRNTDKLIF. The chain combines TRDV1 with TRDJ1, with D possibly being TRDD2 (7 bases). Germline matching of the DNA provided the J gene here, since TCRdb leaves it blank. This CDR3 has 24 amino acids. The germline gives CDR1 TSWWSYY, CDR2 QGS.

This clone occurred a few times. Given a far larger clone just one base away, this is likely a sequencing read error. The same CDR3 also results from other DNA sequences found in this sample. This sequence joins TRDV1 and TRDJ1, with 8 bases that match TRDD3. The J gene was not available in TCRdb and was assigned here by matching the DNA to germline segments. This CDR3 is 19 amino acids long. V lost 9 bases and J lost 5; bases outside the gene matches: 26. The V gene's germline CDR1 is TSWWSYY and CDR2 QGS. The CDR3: CALRAVRSVLGVGPDKLIF. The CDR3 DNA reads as TGTGCTCTCCGGGCCGTTCGATCCGTACTGGGGGTAGGCCCTGATAAACTCATCTTT.

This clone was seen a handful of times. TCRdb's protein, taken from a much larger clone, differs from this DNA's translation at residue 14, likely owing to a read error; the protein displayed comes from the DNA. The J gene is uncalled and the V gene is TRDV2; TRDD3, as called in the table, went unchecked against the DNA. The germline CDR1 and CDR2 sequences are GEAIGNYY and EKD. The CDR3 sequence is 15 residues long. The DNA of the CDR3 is TGTGCCTGTGATCTACTGGGGGGGCCGGTGTCGGAACTCACCTTT. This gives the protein CACDLLGGPVSELTF.